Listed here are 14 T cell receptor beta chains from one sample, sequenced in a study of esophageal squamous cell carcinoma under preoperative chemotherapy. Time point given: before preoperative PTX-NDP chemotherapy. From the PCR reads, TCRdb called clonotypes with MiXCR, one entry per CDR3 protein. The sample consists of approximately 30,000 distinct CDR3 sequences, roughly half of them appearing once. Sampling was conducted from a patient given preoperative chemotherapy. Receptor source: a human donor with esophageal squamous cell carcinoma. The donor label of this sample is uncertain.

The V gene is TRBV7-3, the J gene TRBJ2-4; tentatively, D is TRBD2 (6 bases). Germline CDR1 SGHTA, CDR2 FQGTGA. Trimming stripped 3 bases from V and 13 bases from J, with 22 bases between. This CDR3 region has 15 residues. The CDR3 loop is CASSLVPGDKDTQYF. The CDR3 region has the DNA TGTGCCAGCAGCTTGGTTCCGGGAGACAAAGACACGCAGTACTTC.

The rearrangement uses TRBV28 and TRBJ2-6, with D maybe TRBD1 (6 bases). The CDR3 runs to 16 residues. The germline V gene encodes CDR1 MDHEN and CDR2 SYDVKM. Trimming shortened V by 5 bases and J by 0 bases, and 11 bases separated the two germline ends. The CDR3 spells CASSTLTGSGANVLTF. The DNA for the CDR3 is TGTGCCAGCAGTACCCTGACAGGCTCTGGGGCCAACGTCCTGACTTTC.

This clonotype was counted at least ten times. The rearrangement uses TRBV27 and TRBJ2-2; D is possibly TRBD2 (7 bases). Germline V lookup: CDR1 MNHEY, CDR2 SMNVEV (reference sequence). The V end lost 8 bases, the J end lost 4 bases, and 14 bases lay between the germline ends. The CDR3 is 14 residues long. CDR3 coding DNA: TGTGCCAGCCGGGGGGCAGCCTTCACCGGGGAGCTGTTTTTT. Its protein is CASRGAAFTGELFF.

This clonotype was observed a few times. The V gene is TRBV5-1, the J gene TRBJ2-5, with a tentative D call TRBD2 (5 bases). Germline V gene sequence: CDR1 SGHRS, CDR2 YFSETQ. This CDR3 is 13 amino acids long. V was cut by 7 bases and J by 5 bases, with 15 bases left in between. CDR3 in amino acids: CASGPGEGETQYF. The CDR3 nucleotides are TGCGCCAGCGGGCCCGGAGAGGGCGAGACCCAGTACTTC.

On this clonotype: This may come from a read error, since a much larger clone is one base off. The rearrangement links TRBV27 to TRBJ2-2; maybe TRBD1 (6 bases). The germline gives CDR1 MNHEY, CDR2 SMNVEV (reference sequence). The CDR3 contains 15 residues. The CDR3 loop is CASSLETGSTGELVF. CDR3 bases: TGTGCCAGCAGTTTAGAGACAGGCAGCACCGGGGAGCTGGTTTTT.

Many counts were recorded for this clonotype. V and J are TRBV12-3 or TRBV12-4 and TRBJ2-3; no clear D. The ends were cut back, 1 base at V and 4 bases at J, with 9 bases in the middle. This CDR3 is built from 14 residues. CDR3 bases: TGTGCCAGCAGTTTAGTAGGTGTTGCAGATACGCAGTATTTT. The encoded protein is CASSLVGVADTQYF.

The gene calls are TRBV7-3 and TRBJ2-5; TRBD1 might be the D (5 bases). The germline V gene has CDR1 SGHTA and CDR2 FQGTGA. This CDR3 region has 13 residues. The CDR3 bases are TGTGCGGGCAGCTTTCAGGGTATGGAGTCCCAGTACTTC. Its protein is CAGSFQGMESQYF.

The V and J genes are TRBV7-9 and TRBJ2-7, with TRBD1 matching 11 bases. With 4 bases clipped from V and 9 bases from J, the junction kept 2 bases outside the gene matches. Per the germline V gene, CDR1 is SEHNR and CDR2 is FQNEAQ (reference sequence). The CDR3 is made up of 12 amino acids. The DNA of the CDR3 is TGTGCCAGCAGCTCCGGGACAGGGGGGCAGTACTTC. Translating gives CASSSGTGGQYF.

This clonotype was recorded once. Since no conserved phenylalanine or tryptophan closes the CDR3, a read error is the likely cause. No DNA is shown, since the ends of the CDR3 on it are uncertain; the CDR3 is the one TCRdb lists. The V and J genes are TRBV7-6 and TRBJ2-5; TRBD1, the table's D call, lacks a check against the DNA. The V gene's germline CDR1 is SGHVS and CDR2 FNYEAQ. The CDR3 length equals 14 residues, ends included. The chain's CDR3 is CARGCDGRQETRHS.

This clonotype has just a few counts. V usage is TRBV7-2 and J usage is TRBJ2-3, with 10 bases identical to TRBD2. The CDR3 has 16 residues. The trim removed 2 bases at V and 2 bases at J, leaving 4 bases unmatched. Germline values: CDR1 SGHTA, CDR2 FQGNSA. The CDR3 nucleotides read TGTGCCAGCAGCTTACTAGCGGGGGTTATCACAGATACGCAGTATTTT. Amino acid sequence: CASSLLAGVITDTQYF.

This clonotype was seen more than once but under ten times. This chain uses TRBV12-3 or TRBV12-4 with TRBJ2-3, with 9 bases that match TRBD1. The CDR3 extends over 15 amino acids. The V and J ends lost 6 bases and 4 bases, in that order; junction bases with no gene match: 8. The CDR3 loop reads CASSLRDRASDTQYF. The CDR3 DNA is TGTGCCAGCAGCCTCCGGGACAGGGCCTCAGATACGCAGTATTTT.

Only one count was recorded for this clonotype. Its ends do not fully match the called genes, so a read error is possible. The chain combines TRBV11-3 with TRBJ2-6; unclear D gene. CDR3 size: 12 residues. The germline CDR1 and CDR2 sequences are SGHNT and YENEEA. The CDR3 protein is CASSLGRKTLNF. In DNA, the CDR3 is TGTGCCAGCAGCTTAGGGAGAAAGACCCTGAATTTC.

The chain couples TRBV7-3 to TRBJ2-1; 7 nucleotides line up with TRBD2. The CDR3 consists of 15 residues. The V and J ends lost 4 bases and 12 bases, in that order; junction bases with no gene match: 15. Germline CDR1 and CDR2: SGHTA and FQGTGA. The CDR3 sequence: CASSSSGVGTDTQFF. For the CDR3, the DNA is TGTGCCAGCAGCTCCAGCGGGGTGGGAACAGATACGCAGTTCTTC. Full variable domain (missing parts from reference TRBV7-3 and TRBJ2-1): GAGVSQTPSNKVTEKGKYVELRCDPISGHTALYWYRQSLGQGPEFLIYFQGTGAADDSGLPNDRFFAVRPEGSVSTLKIQRTERGDSAVYLCASSSSGVGTDTQFFGPGTRLTVL.

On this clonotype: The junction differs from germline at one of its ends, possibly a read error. CDR3 protein: CASSQGDSGSYVQSF. CDR3 in DNA: TGTGCCAGCAGCCAAGGAGATTCTGGGTCCTACGTGCAGTCCTTC. The rearrangement uses TRBV11-3 and TRBJ2-6; D is unresolved. This CDR3 spans 15 amino acids. Germline V CDR1 and CDR2: SGHNT, YENEEA.